Each of the 8 T cell receptor beta chains below was sequenced from the same sample in a study of T cell changes during pregnancy in multiple sclerosis. Profiled with immunoSEQ multiplex PCR; TCRdb holds only in-frame clones, not every one. The sample carries tens of thousands of clones, about 90% recorded once. Sequencing used peripheral blood, obtained in the second trimester of pregnancy. The origin of the receptors is a female donor in good health, enrolled as a control in a pregnancy study.

This clone appeared once. This rearrangement joins TRBV18 to TRBJ2-7; perhaps TRBD2 as D (6 bases). V was shortened by 6 bases and J by 3 bases, with 18 bases between the two germline ends. The CDR3 has 15 amino acids. Germline V gives CDR1 KGHSH, CDR2 LQKENI. The CDR3 sequence is CASSLDAGRHYEQYF. CDR3 sequence (DNA): TGTGCCAGCTCGTTGGACGCGGGGAGACACTACGAGCAGTACTTC. The whole variable domain, remainder taken from reference TRBV18 and TRBJ2-7, is NAGVMQNPRHLVRRRGQEARLRCSPMKGHSHVYWYRQLPEEGLKFMVYLQKENIIDESGMPKERFSAEFPKEGPSILRIQQVVRGDSAAYFCASSLDAGRHYEQYFGPGTRLTVT.

The gene calls are TRBV5-1 and TRBJ2-1; D possibly corresponds to TRBD1 (6 bases). Germline V gene sequence: CDR1 SGHRS, CDR2 YFSETQ. The CDR3 has 13 amino acids. Trimming removed 1 base at V and 9 bases at J, with 11 bases between. Written as DNA, the CDR3 is TGCGCCAGCAGCTTGAATGAAGGGGGTGAGCAGTTCTTC. Translated: CASSLNEGGEQFF. The full variable domain, with the rest looked up from reference TRBV5-1 and TRBJ2-1, is KAGVTQTPRYLIKTRGQQVTLSCSPISGHRSVSWYQQTPGQGLQFLFEYFSETQRNKGNFPGRFSGRQFSNSRSEMNVSTLELGDSALYLCASSLNEGGEQFFGPGTRLTVL.

The chain combines TRBV6-5 with TRBJ2-2; no clear D gene. This CDR3 region has 14 residues. Deletions cut 1 base from V and 1 base from J, with 4 bases between. CDR1 and CDR2 from the germline V gene are MNHEY and SVGAGI. The CDR3 nucleotides read TGTGCCAGCAGTTACTGGCAGAACACCGGGGAGCTGTTTTTT. This encodes CASSYWQNTGELFF.

This rearrangement joins TRBV2 to TRBJ1-1; 9 bases match TRBD1. The CDR3 runs 15 residues. CDR1 SNHLY and CDR2 FYNNEI come from the germline V gene. V lost 6 bases and J lost 1; bases outside the gene matches: 6. The CDR3 DNA reads as TGTGCCAGCAGGGGAGGGACAGGGTCGAACACTGAAGCTTTCTTT. Its translation: CASRGGTGSNTEAFF. The full variable domain, completed using reference TRBV2 and TRBJ1-1, is EPEVTQTPSHQVTQMGQEVILRCVPISNHLYFYWYRQILGQKVEFLVSFYNNEISEKSEIFDDQFSVERPDGSNFTLKIRSTKLEDSAMYFCASRGGTGSNTEAFFGQGTRLTVV.

J is TRBJ2-7 and V is TRBV4-1; D possibly corresponds to TRBD1 (6 bases). The V and J ends lost 0 bases and 6 bases respectively, with 9 bases between them. Germline-derived CDR1 and CDR2 are MGHRA and YSYEKL. The CDR3 extends over 13 amino acids. In DNA, the CDR3 is TGCGCCAGCAGCCAAGAAAGCAGGGGCGAGCAGTACTTC. It codes for CASSQESRGEQYF.

The V call is TRBV10-2, the J call TRBJ2-2, with 11 bases aligning to TRBD1. This CDR3 has 17 residues. Germline CDR1 and CDR2: WSHSY and SAAADI. Trimming at V came to 3 bases and at J to 0 bases, leaving 3 bases not matched to a gene. In nucleotides, the CDR3 is TGCGCCAGCAGTGATAGGGGACAGGGGGCGAACACCGGGGAGCTGTTTTTT. Its translation is CASSDRGQGANTGELFF.

This chain uses TRBV7-2 with TRBJ1-1, with D unclear. This CDR3 has 15 residues. Trimming removed 4 bases from V and 5 bases from J, with 17 bases in between. CDR1 and CDR2 from the germline V gene are SGHTA and FQGNSA. CDR3 protein: CASSYYNTGATEAFF. The CDR3 DNA sequence: TGTGCCAGCAGCTATTACAACACGGGAGCGACTGAAGCTTTCTTT.

The rearrangement joins TRBV18 to TRBJ1-2; the match to TRBD1 covers 7 bases. Germline lookup yields CDR1 KGHSH and CDR2 LQKENI. With 3 bases clipped from V and 6 bases from J, the junction kept 7 bases outside the gene matches. CDR3 length equals 14 residues. The CDR3 DNA reads TGTGCCAGCTCACCTGGGACAGTCGAGGATGGCTACACCTTC. Translation gives CASSPGTVEDGYTF.